These 9 T cell receptor beta chains share one sample of origin, sequenced in a study of blood T cell repertoires in COVID-19. The repertoire was sequenced with immunoSEQ multiplex PCR; TCRdb's copy has only in-frame clones and lacks some. The sample lists 140,000 to 150,000 clones, over 80% occurring once. The sequenced sample was peripheral blood. The receptors were gathered from a woman between 40 and 50 years old with active or convalescent COVID-19.

This chain links TRBV6-5 with TRBJ1-2; 7 positions match TRBD1. The germline V gene has CDR1 MNHEY and CDR2 SVGAGI. The CDR3 has 13 residues. J lost 5 bases, V lost 8 bases, and 8 bases had no gene match. The CDR3 spells CASRPRGTYGYTF. Written as DNA, the CDR3 is TGTGCCAGCCGCCCCAGGGGGACATATGGCTACACCTTC.

The rearrangement uses TRBV5-1 and TRBJ1-2, with 7 bases fitting TRBD1. After removal of 8 bases from V and 8 bases from J, the junction contained 6 bases not matched to a gene. Germline V lookup: CDR1 SGHRS, CDR2 YFSETQ. The CDR3 runs to 11 residues. The chain's CDR3 is CARGGPMGYTF. CDR3 DNA sequence: TGCGCCAGAGGGGGCCCCATGGGCTACACCTTC.

CDR3 amino acids: CASSQGGGVLNYGYTF. In DNA, the CDR3 is TGCGCCAGCAGTCAGGGAGGAGGGGTACTAAACTATGGCTACACCTTC. V usage is TRBV5-1 and J usage is TRBJ1-2, with D possibly TRBD1 on 5 matching bases. Trimming pared 5 bases from V and 2 bases from J, leaving 19 bases between. The CDR3 extends over 16 amino acids. Germline V gene lookup returns CDR1 SGHRS and CDR2 YFSETQ.

The rearrangement links TRBV5-1 to TRBJ1-1, with D perhaps TRBD1 (5 bases). The CDR3 sequence is 14 residues long. In germline, CDR1 is SGHRS, CDR2 YFSETQ. Trimming shortened V by 4 bases and J by 5 bases, and 15 bases separated the two germline ends. The CDR3 coding sequence is TGCGCCAGCAGCCCCTGGTCGGAGGGGACTGAAGCTTTCTTT. It translates to CASSPWSEGTEAFF.

The chain couples TRBV3-1 (or the pseudogene TRBV3-2) to TRBJ2-6; the D gene is possibly TRBD2 (5 bases). Germline CDR1 LGHDT, CDR2 YNNKEL (reference sequence). V lost 1 base, J lost 0 bases, and 22 bases lay in between. The CDR3 covers 21 residues. CDR3 in DNA: TGTGCCAGCAGCCAAGGGGCGGTTCCGGGAAGCTCTTACTCTGGGGCCAACGTCCTGACTTTC. This gives the protein CASSQGAVPGSSYSGANVLTF.

The V gene is TRBV2, the J gene TRBJ2-7; D is uncertain. The germline V and J ends were trimmed by 3 bases and 1 base, with 4 bases remaining between them. This CDR3 is built from 12 residues. Germline V gives CDR1 SNHLY, CDR2 FYNNEI. The CDR3 loop is CASSERSYEQYF. The CDR3 DNA sequence: TGTGCCAGCAGTGAGCGGTCCTACGAGCAGTACTTC.

The chain links TRBV5-6 to TRBJ2-5, with a possible D match to TRBD1 (6 bases). Trimming cost V 2 bases and J 1 base, with 12 bases left between them. The CDR3 runs to 15 residues. Germline V lookup: CDR1 SGHDT, CDR2 YYEEEE. Here the CDR3 reads CASSLQGISQETQYF. CDR3 nucleotide sequence: TGTGCCAGCAGCTTACAGGGTATATCCCAAGAGACCCAGTACTTC.

This rearrangement joins TRBV18 to TRBJ1-2; 9 bases align to TRBD1. The CDR3 runs to 14 residues. The germline CDR1 and CDR2 sequences are KGHSH and LQKENI. V lost 8 bases to trimming and J lost 2 bases; unmatched junction nucleotides: 6. CDR3 sequence: CASTGQGLNYGYTF. The DNA of the CDR3 is TGTGCCAGCACGGGACAGGGATTGAACTATGGCTACACCTTC.

This clone was recorded once. The chain combines TRBV5-1 with TRBJ1-4; D is ambiguous. Trimming removed 5 bases at V and 8 bases at J, with 13 bases between. Germline assignment: CDR1 SGHRS and CDR2 YFSETQ. This CDR3 has 13 amino acids. CDR3 sequence (DNA): TGCGCCAGCAGTTTTCCTGAGTTAGAAAAACTGTTTTTT. This encodes CASSFPELEKLFF. Based on the CDR3 plus reference TRBV5-1 and TRBJ1-4, the full variable domain is KAGVTQTPRYLIKTRGQQVTLSCSPISGHRSVSWYQQTPGQGLQFLFEYFSETQRNKGNFPGRFSGRQFSNSRSEMNVSTLELGDSALYLCASSFPELEKLFFGSGTQLSVL.